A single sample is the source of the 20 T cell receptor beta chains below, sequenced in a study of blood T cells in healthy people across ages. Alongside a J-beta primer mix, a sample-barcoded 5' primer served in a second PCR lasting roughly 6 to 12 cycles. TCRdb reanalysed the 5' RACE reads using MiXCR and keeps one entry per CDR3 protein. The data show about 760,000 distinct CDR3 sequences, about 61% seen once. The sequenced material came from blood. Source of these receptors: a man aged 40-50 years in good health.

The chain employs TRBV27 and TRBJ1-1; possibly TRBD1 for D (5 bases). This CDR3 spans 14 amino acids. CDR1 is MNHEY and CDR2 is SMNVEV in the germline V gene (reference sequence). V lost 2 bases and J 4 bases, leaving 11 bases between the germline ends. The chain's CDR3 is CASSLNRQTTEAFF. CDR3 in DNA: TGTGCCAGCAGTTTAAATAGACAGACCACTGAAGCTTTCTTT.

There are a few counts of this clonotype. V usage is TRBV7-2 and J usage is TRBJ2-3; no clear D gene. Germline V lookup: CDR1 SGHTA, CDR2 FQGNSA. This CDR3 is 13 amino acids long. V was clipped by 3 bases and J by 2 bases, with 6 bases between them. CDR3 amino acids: CASSFITTDTQYF. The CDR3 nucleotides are TGTGCCAGCAGCTTTATCACCACAGATACGCAGTATTTT.

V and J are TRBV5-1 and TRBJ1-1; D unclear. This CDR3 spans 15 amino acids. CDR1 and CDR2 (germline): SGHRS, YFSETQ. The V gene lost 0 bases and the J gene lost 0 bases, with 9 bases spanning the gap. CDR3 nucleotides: TGCGCCAGCAGCTTGGGCGCGACCATGAACACTGAAGCTTTCTTT. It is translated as CASSLGATMNTEAFF.

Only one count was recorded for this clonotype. CDR3 region: CASSGTGWNTEAFF. CDR3 DNA: TGTGCCAGCAGTGGGACAGGGTGGAACACTGAAGCTTTCTTT. The chain combines TRBV12-3 or TRBV12-4 with TRBJ1-1, with 9 bases identical to TRBD1. The J segment lost 1 base and the V segment lost 5 bases, leaving 2 bases of the junction unmatched. The CDR3 spans 14 residues.

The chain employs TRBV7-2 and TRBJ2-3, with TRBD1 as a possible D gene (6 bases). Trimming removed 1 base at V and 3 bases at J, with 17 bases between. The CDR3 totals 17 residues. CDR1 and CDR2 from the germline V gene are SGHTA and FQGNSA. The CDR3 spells CASSLDGAQRGTDTQYF. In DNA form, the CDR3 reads TGTGCCAGCAGCTTAGACGGGGCCCAAAGGGGGACAGATACGCAGTATTTT.

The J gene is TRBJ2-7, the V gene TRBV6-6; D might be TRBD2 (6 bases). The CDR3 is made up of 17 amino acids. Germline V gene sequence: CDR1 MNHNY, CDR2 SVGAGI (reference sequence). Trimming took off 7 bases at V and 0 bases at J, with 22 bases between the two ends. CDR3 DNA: TGTGCCAGCACTCCCACGGGTAGCGGCCTTAGCTCCTACGAGCAGTACTTC. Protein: CASTPTGSGLSSYEQYF.

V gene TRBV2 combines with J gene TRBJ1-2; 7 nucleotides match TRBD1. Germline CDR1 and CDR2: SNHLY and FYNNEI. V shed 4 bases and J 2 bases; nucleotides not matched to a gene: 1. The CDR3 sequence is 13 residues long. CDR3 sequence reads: CASSGRGNYGYTF. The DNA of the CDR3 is TGTGCCAGCAGTGGCAGGGGGAACTATGGCTACACCTTC.

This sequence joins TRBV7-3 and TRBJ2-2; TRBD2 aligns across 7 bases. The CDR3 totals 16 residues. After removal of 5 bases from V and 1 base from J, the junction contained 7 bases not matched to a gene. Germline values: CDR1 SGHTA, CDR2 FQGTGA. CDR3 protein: CASSPQGGGNTGELFF. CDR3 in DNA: TGTGCCAGCAGCCCCCAAGGCGGGGGGAACACCGGGGAGCTGTTTTTT.

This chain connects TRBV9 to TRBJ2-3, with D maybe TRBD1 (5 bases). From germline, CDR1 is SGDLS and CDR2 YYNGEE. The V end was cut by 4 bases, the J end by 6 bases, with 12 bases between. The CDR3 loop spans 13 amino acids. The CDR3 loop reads CASSFRQTDTQYF. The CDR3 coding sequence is TGTGCCAGCAGCTTTAGACAGACTGATACGCAGTATTTT.

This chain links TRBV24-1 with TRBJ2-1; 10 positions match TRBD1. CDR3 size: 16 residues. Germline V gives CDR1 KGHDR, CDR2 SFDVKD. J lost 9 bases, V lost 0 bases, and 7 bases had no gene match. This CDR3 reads CATSDLWDRGSGEQFF. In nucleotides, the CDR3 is TGTGCCACCAGTGATTTGTGGGACAGGGGATCGGGTGAGCAGTTCTTC.

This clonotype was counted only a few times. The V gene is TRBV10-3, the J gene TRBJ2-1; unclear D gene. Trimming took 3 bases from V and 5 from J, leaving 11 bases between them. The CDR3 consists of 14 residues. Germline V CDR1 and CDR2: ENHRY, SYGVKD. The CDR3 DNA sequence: TGTGCCATCAGTGAACCCTTACCGAACAATGAGCAGTTCTTC. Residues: CAISEPLPNNEQFF.

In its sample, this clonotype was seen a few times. The CDR3: CAADRDCEQYF. CDR3 DNA: TGTGCCGCCGACAGGGATTGCGAGCAGTACTTC. The J gene is TRBJ2-7, the V gene TRBV24-1, with 7 bases fitting TRBD1. With V trimmed by 12 bases and J by 6 bases, 7 bases remained unmatched. Germline assignment: CDR1 KGHDR and CDR2 SFDVKD. The CDR3 runs to 11 residues.

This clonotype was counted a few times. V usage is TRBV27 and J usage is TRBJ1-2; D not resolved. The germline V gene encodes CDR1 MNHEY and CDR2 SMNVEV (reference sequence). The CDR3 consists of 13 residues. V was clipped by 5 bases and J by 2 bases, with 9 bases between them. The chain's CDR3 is CASSPTQNYGYTF. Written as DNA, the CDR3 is TGTGCCAGCAGTCCGACTCAAAACTATGGCTACACCTTC.

Here the CDR3 DNA reads TGTGCCAGCAGTTTAGAGTCCGGAACGAACACTGAAGCTTTCTTT. It translates to CASSLESGTNTEAFF. The chain uses TRBV27 and TRBJ1-1; unclear D gene. In germline, CDR1 is MNHEY, CDR2 SMNVEV (reference sequence). The CDR3 consists of 15 residues. With 2 bases removed from V and 1 base from J, the gap between germline ends came to 11 bases.

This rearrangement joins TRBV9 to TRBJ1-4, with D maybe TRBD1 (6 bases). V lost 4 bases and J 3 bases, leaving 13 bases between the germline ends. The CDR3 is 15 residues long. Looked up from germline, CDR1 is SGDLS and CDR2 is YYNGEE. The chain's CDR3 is CASSTPQGSNEKLFF. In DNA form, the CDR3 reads TGTGCCAGCAGCACTCCACAGGGATCTAATGAAAAACTGTTTTTT.

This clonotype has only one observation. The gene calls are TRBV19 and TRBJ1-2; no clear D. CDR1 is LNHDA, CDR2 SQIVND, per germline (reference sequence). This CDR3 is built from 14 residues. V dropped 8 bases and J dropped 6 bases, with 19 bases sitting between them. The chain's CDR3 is CASSNQFSGDGYTF. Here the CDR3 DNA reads TGTGCCAGTTCCAATCAGTTCAGTGGGGATGGCTACACCTTC. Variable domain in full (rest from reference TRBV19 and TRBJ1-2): DGGITQSPKYLFRKEGQNVTLSCEQNLNHDAMYWYRQDPGQGLRLIYYSQIVNDFQKGDIAEGYSVSREKKESFPLTVTSAQKNPTAFYLCASSNQFSGDGYTFGSGTRLTVV.

CDR3 nucleotide sequence: TGTGCCAGCAGTTTCGGCTCGGGGCTAGTTGGTGAGCAGTTCTTC. Amino acid sequence: CASSFGSGLVGEQFF. The chain links TRBV28 to TRBJ2-1; D might be TRBD1 or TRBD2, each matching 5 bases. The CDR3 runs 15 residues. Per germline, CDR1 MDHEN and CDR2 SYDVKM. Deletions cut 3 bases from V and 9 bases from J, with 18 bases between.

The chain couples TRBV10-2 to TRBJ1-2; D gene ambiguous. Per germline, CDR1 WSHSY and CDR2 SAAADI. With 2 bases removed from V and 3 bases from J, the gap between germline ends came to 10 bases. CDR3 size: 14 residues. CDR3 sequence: CASSEGPLDYGYTF. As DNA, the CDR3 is TGCGCCAGCAGTGAGGGACCTTTGGACTATGGCTACACCTTC.

The DNA of the CDR3 is TGCAGTGCGACGCGGGGGGAGAACACTGAAGCTTTCTTT. Protein sequence: CSATRGENTEAFF. This chain uses TRBV20-1 with TRBJ1-1; perhaps TRBD1 as D (5 bases). Trimming cost V 6 bases and J 1 base, with 12 bases left between them. Germline CDR1 and CDR2: DFQATT and SNEGSKA (reference sequence). The CDR3 consists of 13 residues.

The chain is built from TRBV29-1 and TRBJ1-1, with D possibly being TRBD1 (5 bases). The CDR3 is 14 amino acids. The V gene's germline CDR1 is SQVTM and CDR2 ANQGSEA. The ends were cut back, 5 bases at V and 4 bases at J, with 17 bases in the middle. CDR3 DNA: TGCAGCGTTAATAACCGGGTCCAGGGCACTGAAGCTTTCTTT. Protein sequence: CSVNNRVQGTEAFF.